The 3 T cell receptor beta chains in this list originate from one sample, sequenced in a study of OX40 agonist ivuxolimab in advanced cancers. Repertoires were generated with immunoSEQ multiplex PCR, while TCRdb's copy carries only in-frame clones and drops some. The profile shows approximately 70,000 clones, 80% to 90% of them singletons. Sequences were derived from CD4+ or CD8+ T cells sorted from blood, sampled in a trial of the OX40 agonist ivuxolimab. Every receptor here comes from an adult with an advanced solid tumor such as melanoma, head and neck, liver or kidney cancer.

This chain links TRBV7-6 with TRBJ1-1, with 7 nucleotides matching TRBD1. CDR1 SGHVS and CDR2 FNYEAQ come from the germline V gene. CDR3 length: 15 residues. The trim removed 4 bases at V and 8 bases at J, leaving 13 bases unmatched. CDR3 region: CASSSLTDRASEAFF. Written as DNA, the CDR3 is TGTGCCAGCAGCTCCCTAACCGACAGGGCTTCGGAAGCTTTCTTT.

The rearrangement uses TRBV7-2 and TRBJ2-1; the match to TRBD2 covers 12 bases. Germline V gene lookup returns CDR1 SGHTA and CDR2 FQGNSA. The CDR3 length is 15 residues. J was trimmed by 9 bases and V by 5 bases; bases with no gene match: 8. This chain's CDR3 is CASSPSGGANGEQFF. The CDR3 DNA reads as TGTGCCAGCAGCCCTAGCGGGGGGGCGAATGGTGAGCAGTTCTTC.

The genes are TRBV7-2 and TRBJ2-1; 12 bases are shared with TRBD2. V trimming: 1 base; J trimming: 6 bases; junction bases outside the gene matches: 7. The CDR3 loop spans 17 amino acids. CDR1 is SGHTA and CDR2 is FQGNSA in the germline V gene. The CDR3 DNA reads as TGTGCCAGCAGCTTAGGGGAAGGACTAGCGGGGCTCAATGAGCAGTTCTTC. It translates to CASSLGEGLAGLNEQFF. The full variable domain, its missing parts supplied by reference TRBV7-2 and TRBJ2-1, is GAGVSQSPSNKVTEKGKDVELRCDPISGHTALYWYRQSLGQGLEFLIYFQGNSAPDKSGLPSDRFSAERTGGSVSTLTIQRTQQEDSAVYLCASSLGEGLAGLNEQFFGPGTRLTVL.